This TCR beta chain came from a study of a mutant IDH1 vaccine in newly diagnosed glioma. Study context: Vaccines were begun 4-6 weeks after radiotherapy alone, or with temozolomide cycles. Those enrolled had earlier been treated with radiotherapy, temozolomide, or both, mostly both.

TCRdb keeps only in-frame clones here, not all; method: immunoSEQ multiplex PCR. Of about 110,000 clones listed, about nine tenths were seen once; the top ten hold 0.5% to 0.65%. Time point of the sample: week 11, during vaccination. A single vaccine dose contained 300 ug of mutant IDH1 20-mer peptide, and topical imiquimod was used with it. New WHO grade 3 or 4 IDH1-mutant, ATRX-lost astrocytomas were present in all donors. Worth noting for this clone: Its antigen is undetermined.

Per germline, CDR1 SGHVS and CDR2 FNYEAQ. V lost 3 bases, J lost 0 bases, and 6 bases lay in between. The length of the CDR3 is 14 residues. The TCR originated in a woman aged 50 to 60 with glioma. Sequences were derived from PBMCs, sampled from a glioma patient whose treatment included an IDH1 peptide vaccine. This chain connects TRBV7-6 to TRBJ1-3; D gene ambiguous. The CDR3 here is CASSLAISGNTIYF. CDR3 sequence (DNA): TGTGCCAGCAGCTTGGCGATCTCTGGAAACACCATATATTTT.